The sequence of this TCR beta chain was determined in a study of spatial heterogeneity in lung cancer. CDR3 length: 14 amino acids. Germline-derived CDR1 and CDR2 are SEHNR and FQNEAQ (reference sequence). Deletions cut 5 bases from V and 4 bases from J, with 13 bases between. Individual TCR cDNA molecules each bore their own unique molecular identifier. TCRdb used MiXCR to reprocess the 5' RACE reads, holding one entry per CDR3 protein. The sample consists of roughly 70,000 distinct CDR3 sequences, 8% to 9.5% of them appearing once. Study results and limitations: The appearance of ubiquitous expanded tumor TCRs in blood was greater at resection than follow-up.

This clonotype appeared many times. The antigen is not known. Stated time point: blood at routine non-recurrence follow-up after resection. Unsorted whole RNA of tumor, nontumor lung or frozen PBMC was sequenced. The sequencing here drew on PBMCs, taken at follow-up. This TCR derives from a female donor with early-stage non-small cell lung cancer. The chain combines TRBV7-9 with TRBJ2-3; no reliable D call. The CDR3 loop reads CASSAAMDADTQYF. In nucleotides, the CDR3 is TGTGCCAGCAGCGCCGCAATGGACGCAGATACGCAGTATTTT.